This is a list of T cell receptor beta chains from one sample in a study of beta chain features in type 1 diabetes. Assay: immunoSEQ multiplex PCR; the TCRdb copy retains only in-frame clones and omits some. The table shows about 340,000 clones, with under 8.5% occurring only once. The specimen was central memory CD4+ T cells from blood. The receptors derive from a woman under 30 in good health. The CDR3 runs from the conserved cysteine through the conserved F or W. The D gene is left open where the match is weak. Not every row has a clone size; where given, it reads once, few, many or a size class.

j_call d_call cdr3_length v_call clone_size cdr3_aa cdr3_nt
TRBJ2-5 TRBD1 13 TRBV2 few CASSGDSQETQYF TGTGCCAGCAGCGGGGACAGTCAAGAGACCCAGTACTTC
TRBJ1-5 TRBD1 14 TRBV10-3 few CAISPGQGGWPQHF TGTGCCATCAGTCCGGGACAGGGCGGTTGGCCCCAGCATTTT
TRBJ2-3 TRBD2 16 TRBV29-1 NA CSVASGRGRGTDTQYF TGCAGCGTTGCTAGCGGGAGGGGTCGGGGCACAGATACGCAGTATTTT
TRBJ2-5 TRBD2 16 TRBV4-2 NA CASSQDPAGGQETQYF TGTGCCAGCAGCCAAGACCCAGCGGGGGGCCAAGAGACCCAGTACTTC
TRBJ2-3 TRBD1 15 TRBV9 few CASSVGTGYTDTQYF TGTGCCAGCAGCGTCGGGACAGGGTACACAGATACGCAGTATTTT
TRBJ1-2 NA 14 TRBV28 NA CASSTHGGGGGYTF TGTGCCAGCAGTACCCACGGCGGAGGGGGTGGCTACACCTTC
TRBJ2-1 TRBD2 14 TRBV29-1 NA CSVAGGRGYNEQFF TGCAGCGTTGCCGGCGGGAGGGGGTACAATGAGCAGTTCTTC
TRBJ1-1 TRBD1 17 TRBV18 NA CASSPPGQGVGNTEAFF TGTGCCAGCTCACCGCCGGGACAGGGGGTCGGGAACACTGAAGCTTTCTTT
TRBJ2-3 NA 14 TRBV6-5 NA CASSYQPRGGTQYF TGTGCCAGCAGTTACCAACCTAGGGGAGGTACGCAGTATTTT
TRBJ2-1 NA 16 TRBV5-4 NA CASSQVDLVTYNEQFF TGCGCCAGCAGCCAAGTCGACCTAGTAACCTACAATGAGCAGTTCTTC
TRBJ2-3 NA 12 TRBV7-9 few CASSATPDTQYF TGTGCCAGCAGCGCGACCCCAGATACGCAGTATTTT
TRBJ2-5 TRBD2 14 TRBV2 few CASSTAGSRETQYF TGTGCCAGCTCGACAGCGGGAAGCCGAGAGACCCAGTACTTC
TRBJ2-3 NA 16 TRBV7-9 NA CASSLAWGAGTDTQYF TGTGCCAGCAGCTTAGCTTGGGGGGCTGGCACAGATACGCAGTATTTT
TRBJ2-2 NA 15 TRBV10-1 few CASSESTQATGELFF TGCGCCAGCAGTGAGTCGACCCAGGCCACCGGGGAGCTGTTTTTT
TRBJ1-1 NA 12 TRBV2 many CASSDLPGKAFF TGTGCCAGCAGTGACCTCCCAGGGAAAGCTTTCTTT
TRBJ2-7 NA 14 TRBV6-1 few CASSEILGDDEQYF TGTGCCAGCAGTGAAATTCTCGGCGACGACGAGCAGTACTTC
TRBJ2-7 NA 13 TRBV7-2 many CASSSQLAYEQYF TGTGCCAGCAGCTCTCAACTGGCATACGAGCAGTACTTC
TRBJ2-2 NA 14 TRBV18 few CASSPWGRTGELFF TGTGCCAGCTCACCATGGGGCCGAACCGGGGAGCTGTTTTTT
TRBJ2-2 NA 14 TRBV11-2 NA CASSFMVFGGELFF TGTGCCAGCAGCTTTATGGTCTTCGGCGGGGAGCTGTTTTTT
TRBJ2-3 TRBD2 15 TRBV28 few CASSLGGRARNTQYF TGTGCCAGCAGTTTGGGCGGGAGGGCCCGTAATACGCAGTATTTT
TRBJ2-3 NA 19 TRBV9 few CASSPRPAPDLLGTDTQYF TGTGCCAGCAGCCCGCGACCGGCTCCTGACTTATTAGGCACAGATACGCAGTATTTT
TRBJ1-2 NA 15 TRBV6-5 many CASRHGGPLNYGYTF TGTGCCAGCAGGCACGGCGGGCCGCTTAACTATGGCTACACCTTC
TRBJ2-7 NA 15 TRBV19 NA CASRSGSESSYEQYF TGTGCCAGTAGATCGGGTAGCGAGAGCTCCTACGAGCAGTACTTC
TRBJ2-7 NA 11 TRBV28 few CASGVAWEQYF TGTGCCAGCGGGGTGGCCTGGGAGCAGTACTTC
TRBJ1-4 NA 12 TRBV28 few CASRITDEKLFF TGTGCCAGCAGAATTACGGATGAAAAACTGTTTTTT
TRBJ2-3 NA 15 TRBV27 NA CASSSKGRYTDTQYF TGTGCCAGCAGTTCGAAGGGCCGATACACAGATACGCAGTATTTT
TRBJ1-3 NA 15 TRBV14 few CASSQDDLSGNTIYF TGTGCCAGCAGCCAAGATGATTTATCCGGAAACACCATATATTTT
TRBJ1-2 NA 15 TRBV27 NA CASSLSLRGNYGYTF TGTGCCAGCAGTTTATCCCTCAGGGGAAACTATGGCTACACCTTC
TRBJ1-1 NA 12 TRBV29-1 few CSVDSLFTEAFF TGCAGCGTGGACAGCCTTTTCACTGAAGCTTTCTTT
TRBJ2-3 NA 14 TRBV19 few CASTLTRSTDTQYF TGTGCCAGTACCCTGACTCGGAGCACAGATACGCAGTATTTT
TRBJ2-1 TRBD1 17 TRBV2 NA CASTLNVRQGAFYEQFF TGTGCCAGCACCCTGAACGTCAGACAGGGGGCGTTCTATGAGCAGTTCTTC
TRBJ2-7 NA 11 TRBV5-1 many CASSLEGEQYF TGCGCCAGCAGCTTGGAGGGCGAGCAGTACTTC
TRBJ2-3 TRBD2 16 TRBV5-1 few CASSLGLAGDTDTQYF TGCGCCAGCAGCTTGGGACTAGCGGGAGACACAGATACGCAGTATTTT
TRBJ2-5 NA 14 TRBV5-5 few CASSFGGREETQYF TGTGCCAGCAGCTTCGGTGGGCGAGAAGAGACCCAGTACTTC
TRBJ1-3 NA 16 TRBV25-1 NA CASSDHGGVRGNTIYF TGTGCCAGCAGTGACCACGGGGGGGTGAGGGGAAACACCATATATTTT
TRBJ2-7 NA 16 TRBV21-1 few CASTPIPPLFPYEQYF TGTGCCAGCACCCCGATCCCTCCCCTATTCCCCTACGAGCAGTACTTC
TRBJ2-5 NA 13 TRBV28 few CASTPRLQETQYF TGTGCCAGCACCCCGCGGCTACAAGAGACCCAGTACTTC
TRBJ2-2 NA 16 TRBV4-2 few CASSQYSGPNTGELFF TGTGCCAGCAGCCAATACAGCGGCCCGAACACCGGGGAGCTGTTTTTT
TRBJ2-3 TRBD2 16 TRBV27 few CASSSGTTRLTDTQYF TGTGCCAGCAGTTCCGGGACTACCCGACTCACAGATACGCAGTATTTT
TRBJ2-3 TRBD2 17 TRBV13 NA CASSLRLTSGNTDTQYF TGTGCCAGCAGCTTACGACTTACTAGCGGGAACACAGATACGCAGTATTTT
TRBJ1-4 NA 13 TRBV7-9 NA CASSRNTEEKLFF TGTGCCAGCAGCAGGAATACGGAGGAAAAACTGTTTTTT
TRBJ2-1 TRBD2 17 TRBV9 NA CASSVAHGTSGLNEQFF TGTGCCAGCAGCGTAGCTCATGGGACTAGCGGGCTCAATGAGCAGTTCTTC
TRBJ2-5 NA 14 TRBV6-6 NA CASSYAGGQETQYF TGTGCCAGCAGTTATGCGGGCGGACAAGAGACCCAGTACTTC
TRBJ2-7 NA 14 TRBV19 few CASSITGQGYEQYF TGTGCCAGTAGTATTACGGGGCAGGGATACGAGCAGTACTTC
TRBJ2-7 TRBD2 15 TRBV4-2 NA CASSHPGLAAREQYF TGTGCCAGCAGCCACCCCGGACTAGCGGCTCGCGAGCAGTACTTC
TRBJ1-2 NA 13 TRBV28 NA CASSLKGNYGYTF TGTGCCAGCAGTTTGAAAGGGAACTATGGCTACACCTTC
TRBJ1-5 NA 16 TRBV10-3 few CAISESIGALNQPQHF TGTGCCATCAGTGAGTCGATAGGGGCCCTAAATCAGCCCCAGCATTTT
TRBJ1-1 NA 13 TRBV5-1 NA CASRSQGNTEAFF TGCGCCAGCAGATCGCAGGGGAACACTGAAGCTTTCTTT
TRBJ1-2 TRBD1 14 TRBV5-1 few CASSEAGTGYGYTF TGCGCCAGCAGCGAAGCCGGGACAGGGTATGGCTACACCTTC
TRBJ2-1 TRBD1 18 TRBV19 few CASSIRGDRGGLHIEQFF TGTGCCAGTAGTATAAGGGGGGACAGGGGTGGACTACACATTGAGCAGTTCTTC
TRBJ1-5 TRBD1 15 TRBV2 few CASGRDRGAGQPQHF TGTGCCAGCGGACGGGACAGGGGGGCTGGTCAGCCCCAGCATTTT
TRBJ2-2 NA 13 TRBV18 few CASSPDQTGELFF TGTGCCAGCTCACCAGACCAAACCGGGGAGCTGTTTTTT
TRBJ2-1 NA 15 TRBV7-6 many CASSRISGAYNEQFF TGTGCCAGCAGCCGGATAAGCGGAGCCTACAATGAGCAGTTCTTC
TRBJ1-2 TRBD1 15 TRBV5-1 few CASSLGTTGFGGYTF TGCGCCAGCAGCTTGGGGACGACAGGGTTCGGAGGCTACACCTTC
TRBJ1-5 TRBD1 15 TRBV6-1 few CASHGQGVSNQPQHF TGTGCCAGCCACGGACAGGGCGTGAGCAATCAGCCCCAGCATTTT
TRBJ2-7 NA 17 TRBV4-2 NA CASSQSTHAGRSYEQYF TGTGCCAGCAGCCAATCAACCCACGCGGGACGCTCCTACGAGCAGTACTTC
TRBJ2-5 TRBD1 15 TRBV28 many CAAFTGTGVGKTQYF TGTGCCGCGTTCACCGGGACAGGGGTTGGAAAGACCCAGTACTTC
TRBJ1-1 TRBD1 15 TRBV6-6 few CAISETGPLNTEAFF TGTGCCATCAGTGAGACAGGGCCTTTGAACACTGAAGCTTTCTTT
TRBJ2-1 NA 10 TRBV29-1 NA CSAGINEQFF TGCAGTGCTGGCATCAATGAGCAGTTCTTC
TRBJ2-3 TRBD1 15 TRBV5-1 NA CASRNPGQGIDTQYF TGCGCCAGCAGAAACCCGGGACAGGGAATAGATACGCAGTATTTT